The 18 T cell receptor beta chains below were found in one sample sequenced in a study of Ad26.COV2.S vaccination and SARS-CoV-2 variants (dated by TCRdb to the early 2020s). Taken with the paper, the label for treatment or condition translates to: roughly 18 received Ad26.COV2.S at low or high dose, single or two shots; about 5 received placebo; per-sample allocation not given. Repertoires of vaccine and placebo recipients were sequenced from samples taken on day 63 after the first injection. Library construction relied on the immunoSEQ multiplex PCR assay. TCRdb stores this immuneACCESS table with in-frame sequences only. Part of the clones is absent; in the studies checked, under half of the shortfall reflects unresolved V genes, and no reason is known for the rest. The sample data list hundreds of thousands of clones, and about nine tenths of these were observed just once. The ten largest clones take up 3.4% of the sample.

The sequencing here drew on peripheral blood, taken in a trial of Ad26.COV2.S vaccine versus placebo. These TCRs come from a person between 18 and 65 years old who received the Ad26.COV2.S COVID-19 vaccine or a placebo.

The chain employs TRBV20-1 and TRBJ1-1; D is unresolved. Trimming removed 3 bases from V and 6 bases from J, with 14 bases in between. Per the germline V gene, CDR1 is DFQATT and CDR2 is SNEGSKA (reference sequence). The CDR3 has 13 residues. Here the CDR3 DNA reads TGCAGTGCTAGTCCCGCGGGAGGACCTGAAGCTTTCTTT. Amino acids: CSASPAGGPEAFF.

J is TRBJ1-5 and V is TRBV7-3, with a weak D call TRBD1 (6 bases). The V and J ends lost 5 bases and 5 bases respectively, with 10 bases between them. Germline V CDR1 and CDR2: SGHTA, FQGTGA. The CDR3 consists of 13 residues. The CDR3, as DNA: TGTGCCAGCAGCCAAGGGGGTGATCAGCCCCAGCATTTT. This sequence encodes CASSQGGDQPQHF. Full variable domain (rest looked up from reference TRBV7-3 and TRBJ1-5): GAGVSQTPSNKVTEKGKYVELRCDPISGHTALYWYRQSLGQGPEFLIYFQGTGAADDSGLPNDRFFAVRPEGSVSTLKIQRTERGDSAVYLCASSQGGDQPQHFGDGTRLSIL.

This rearrangement joins TRBV9 to TRBJ1-3; D gene unclear. Germline CDR1 SGDLS, CDR2 YYNGEE. The V end lost 4 bases, the J end lost 0 bases, and 8 bases lay between the germline ends. The CDR3 length is 14 residues. CDR3 bases: TGTGCCAGCAGCCCGCGGATCTCTGGAAACACCATATATTTT. Encoded protein: CASSPRISGNTIYF.

The chain uses TRBV5-4 and TRBJ2-7, with D perhaps matching TRBD1 (6 bases). V lost 1 base and J 6 bases, leaving 14 bases between the germline ends. This CDR3 has 14 residues. Germline V CDR1 and CDR2: SGHNT, YYREEE (reference sequence). CDR3 in DNA: TGTGCCAGCAGCTTGCCGGGATTAGGGGGCGAGCAGTACTTC. Its protein product is CASSLPGLGGEQYF.

The chain is built from TRBV28 and TRBJ2-2, with 7 bases lining up with TRBD2. Germline values: CDR1 MDHEN, CDR2 SYDVKM. Unmatched junction bases numbered 7, after V lost 5 bases and J lost 7 bases. The CDR3 is made up of 14 amino acids. CDR3 sequence: CASSADWGGGELFF. The CDR3 DNA is TGTGCCAGCAGTGCGGACTGGGGGGGCGGGGAGCTGTTTTTT.

V gene TRBV30 combines with J gene TRBJ1-2; D perhaps matches TRBD1 (5 bases). In germline, CDR1 is GTSNPN, CDR2 SVGIG (reference sequence). The CDR3 has 16 amino acids. Deletions cut 4 bases from V and 0 bases from J, with 18 bases between. CDR3 bases: TGTGCCTGGACCCTCCCTGGGGCCCCAGCTAACTATGGCTACACCTTC. As protein: CAWTLPGAPANYGYTF.

J is TRBJ2-7 and V is TRBV5-1, with D unresolved. The germline gives CDR1 SGHRS, CDR2 YFSETQ. The V and J ends lost 4 bases and 2 bases respectively, with 10 bases between them. The CDR3 consists of 13 residues. The CDR3 region is CASSLTVTYEQYF. The CDR3 nucleotides read TGCGCCAGCAGCCTTACAGTAACCTACGAGCAGTACTTC.

A remark on this clone: Distinct nucleotide sequences in the sample also encode this CDR3. The V call is TRBV6-5, the J call TRBJ2-7; D might be TRBD2 (5 bases). The CDR3 has 14 amino acids. V was cut by 0 bases and J by 0 bases, with 6 bases left in between. CDR1 and CDR2 from the germline V gene are MNHEY and SVGAGI. Here the CDR3 reads CASSYSRDSYEQYF. As DNA, the CDR3 is TGTGCCAGCAGTTACTCACGGGACTCCTACGAGCAGTACTTC.

The gene calls are TRBV7-6 and TRBJ2-6; D is possibly TRBD2 (6 bases). The CDR3 has 16 amino acids. V lost 8 bases, J lost 1 base, and 15 bases lay in between. Germline V CDR1 and CDR2: SGHVS, FNYEAQ. The DNA for the CDR3 is TGTGCCAGCGGCGGACTGGAGGGGTCTGGGGCCAACGTCCTGACTTTC. The encoded protein is CASGGLEGSGANVLTF.

This clone appeared once. The chain links TRBV27 to TRBJ2-6, with D unresolved. This CDR3 contains 14 residues. The V gene's germline CDR1 is MNHEY and CDR2 SMNVEV (reference sequence). Deletions cut 8 bases from V and 4 bases from J, with 12 bases between. The CDR3 spells CASRPDGGANVLTF. Written as DNA, the CDR3 is TGTGCCAGCCGACCGGACGGCGGGGCCAACGTCCTGACTTTC.

The chain has TRBV7-2 and TRBJ2-1; D is unresolved. Germline values: CDR1 SGHTA, CDR2 FQGNSA. The ends were cut back, 5 bases at V and 5 bases at J, with 16 bases in the middle. The CDR3 has 15 residues. The CDR3 loop reads CASSRARVLNNEQFF. The DNA for the CDR3 is TGTGCCAGCAGCCGTGCAAGGGTTTTGAACAATGAGCAGTTCTTC.

The rearrangement joins TRBV7-9 to TRBJ1-2, with D unresolved. Germline-derived CDR1 and CDR2 are SEHNR and FQNEAQ (reference sequence). Trimming removed 1 base from V and 6 bases from J, with 6 bases in between. The CDR3 has 12 residues. The CDR3 DNA reads TGTGCCAGCAGCTTAGGGGGTCATGGCTACACCTTC. Its protein product is CASSLGGHGYTF.

The chain links TRBV10-2 to TRBJ2-1, with 12 nucleotides matching TRBD2. The V segment lost 5 bases and the J segment 6 bases; nucleotides outside the gene matches: 2. CDR3 length: 14 residues. Germline lookup yields CDR1 WSHSY and CDR2 SAAADI. CDR3 loop: CASSTSGGSNEQFF. The CDR3 bases are TGCGCCAGCAGTACTAGCGGGGGGAGCAATGAGCAGTTCTTC.

The chain combines TRBV2 with TRBJ1-1; no clear D. CDR1 and CDR2 (germline): SNHLY, FYNNEI. The CDR3 totals 11 residues. The V end lost 7 bases, the J end lost 11 bases, and 14 bases lay between the germline ends. The chain's CDR3 is CASMDPSRAFF. CDR3 in DNA: TGTGCCAGCATGGATCCCAGTCGGGCTTTCTTT.

This clone was counted only a few times. CDR3 DNA sequence: TGTGCCAGCAGCTTACACGGAAAGAGGGAGCAGTACTTC. As protein: CASSLHGKREQYF. The chain couples TRBV7-8 to TRBJ2-7, with D unclear. V lost 2 bases to trimming and J lost 7 bases, with 12 bases between them. This CDR3 region has 13 residues. Looked up from germline, CDR1 is SGHVS and CDR2 is FQNEAQ.

The chain employs TRBV5-1 and TRBJ1-2; maybe TRBD1 (6 bases). The germline CDR1 and CDR2 sequences are SGHRS and YFSETQ. The CDR3 covers 13 residues. The V end lost 0 bases, the J end lost 8 bases, and 11 bases lay between the germline ends. Here the CDR3 reads CASSLAQGRGYTF. Here the CDR3 DNA reads TGCGCCAGCAGCTTGGCCCAGGGGAGGGGCTACACCTTC.

This clone appeared once. In nucleotides, the CDR3 is TGCGCCAGCAGGTGGCTCCGTGGATACAATGAGCAGTTCTTC. It codes for CASRWLRGYNEQFF. V usage is TRBV4-1 and J usage is TRBJ2-1; no definite D call. This CDR3 spans 14 amino acids. Trimming cost V 6 bases and J 4 bases, with 13 bases left between them. Germline CDR1 is MGHRA and CDR2 is YSYEKL.

This chain joins TRBV7-9 and TRBJ2-3; possibly TRBD2 for D (6 bases). V dropped 0 bases and J dropped 8 bases, with 12 bases sitting between them. The CDR3 covers 14 residues. CDR1 and CDR2 (germline): SEHNR, FQNEAQ (reference sequence). In DNA, the CDR3 is TGTGCCAGCAGCTTAGCGTCACTAGCACGTACGCAGTATTTT. The encoded protein is CASSLASLARTQYF.